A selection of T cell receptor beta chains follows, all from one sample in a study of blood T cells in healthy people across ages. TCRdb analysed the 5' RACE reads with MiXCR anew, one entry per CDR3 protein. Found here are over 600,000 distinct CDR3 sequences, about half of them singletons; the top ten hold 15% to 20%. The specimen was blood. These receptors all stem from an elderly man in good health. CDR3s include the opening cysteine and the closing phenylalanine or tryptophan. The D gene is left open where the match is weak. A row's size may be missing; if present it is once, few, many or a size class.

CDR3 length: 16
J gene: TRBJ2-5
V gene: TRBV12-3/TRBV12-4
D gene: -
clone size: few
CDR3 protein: CASASVREKAHETQYF
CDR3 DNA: TGTGCCAGCGCCTCAGTGAGGGAGAAAGCCCACGAGACCCAGTACTTC

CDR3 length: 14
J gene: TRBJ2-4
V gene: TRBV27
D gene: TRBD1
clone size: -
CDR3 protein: CASKLQGAGNIQYF
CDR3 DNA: TGTGCCAGCAAACTACAGGGGGCCGGGAACATTCAGTACTTC

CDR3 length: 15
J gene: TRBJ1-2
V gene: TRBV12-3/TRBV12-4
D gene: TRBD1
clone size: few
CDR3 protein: CASSPQAGGNYGYTF
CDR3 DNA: TGTGCCAGCAGTCCCCAGGCAGGGGGCAACTATGGCTACACCTTC

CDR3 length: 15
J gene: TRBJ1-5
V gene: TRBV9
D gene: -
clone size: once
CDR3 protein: CASSAETGGHQPQHF
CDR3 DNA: TGTGCCAGCAGCGCCGAGACGGGGGGCCACCAGCCCCAGCATTTT

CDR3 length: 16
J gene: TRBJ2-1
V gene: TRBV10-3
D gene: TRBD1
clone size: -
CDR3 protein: CAISRRQGSSYNEQFF
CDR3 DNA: TGTGCCATCAGCCGGCGACAGGGAAGCTCCTACAATGAGCAGTTCTTC

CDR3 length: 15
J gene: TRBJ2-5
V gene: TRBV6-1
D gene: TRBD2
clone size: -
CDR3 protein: CASRERTFSGGTQYF
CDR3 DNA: TGTGCCAGCAGAGAAAGGACCTTCTCGGGGGGGACCCAGTACTTC

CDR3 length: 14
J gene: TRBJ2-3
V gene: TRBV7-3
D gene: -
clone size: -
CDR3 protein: CASSPLSNTDTQYF
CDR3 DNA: TGTGCCAGCAGCCCACTATCAAACACAGATACGCAGTATTTT

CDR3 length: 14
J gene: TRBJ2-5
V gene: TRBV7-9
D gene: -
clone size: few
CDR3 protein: CASSLSGPIETQYF
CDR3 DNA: TGTGCCAGCAGCCTCTCGGGGCCTATAGAGACCCAGTACTTC

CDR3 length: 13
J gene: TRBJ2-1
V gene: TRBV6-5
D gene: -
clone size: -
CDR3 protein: CASTRGAFNEQFF
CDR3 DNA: TGTGCCAGCACCCGAGGGGCTTTTAATGAGCAGTTCTTC

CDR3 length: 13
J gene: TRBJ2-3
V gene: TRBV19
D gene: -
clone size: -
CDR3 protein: CASSIQSTETQYF
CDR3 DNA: TGTGCCAGTAGTATACAAAGCACAGAGACGCAGTATTTT

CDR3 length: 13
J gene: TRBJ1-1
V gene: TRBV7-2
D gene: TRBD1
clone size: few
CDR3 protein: CASSNYQGAEAFF
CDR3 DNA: TGTGCCAGCAGCAATTATCAGGGGGCTGAAGCTTTCTTT

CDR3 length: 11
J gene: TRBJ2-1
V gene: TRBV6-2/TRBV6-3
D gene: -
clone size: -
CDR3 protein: CASKERDEQFF
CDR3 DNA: TGTGCCAGCAAAGAGCGGGATGAGCAGTTCTTC

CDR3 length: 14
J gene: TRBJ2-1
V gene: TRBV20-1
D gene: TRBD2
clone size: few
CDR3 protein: CSASAGGGYNEQFF
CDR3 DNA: TGCAGTGCTAGTGCCGGGGGAGGGTACAATGAGCAGTTCTTC

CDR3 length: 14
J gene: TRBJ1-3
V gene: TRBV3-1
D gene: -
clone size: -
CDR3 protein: CASSHTDSGNTIYF
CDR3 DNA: TGTGCCAGCAGCCATACAGATTCTGGAAACACCATATATTTT

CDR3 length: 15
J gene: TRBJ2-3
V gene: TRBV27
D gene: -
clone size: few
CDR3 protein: CASSLAEISTDTQYF
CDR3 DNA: TGTGCCAGCAGTTTAGCGGAGATTAGCACAGATACGCAGTATTTT

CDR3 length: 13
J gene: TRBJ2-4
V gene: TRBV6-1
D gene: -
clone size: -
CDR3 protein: CASSDLGYGNQYF
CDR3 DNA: TGTGCCAGCAGTGATCTTGGGTACGGAAACCAGTACTTC

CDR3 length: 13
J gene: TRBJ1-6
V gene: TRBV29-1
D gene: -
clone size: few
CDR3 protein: CSVGGDINSPLHF
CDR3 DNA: TGCAGCGTTGGGGGGGACATTAACTCACCCCTCCACTTT

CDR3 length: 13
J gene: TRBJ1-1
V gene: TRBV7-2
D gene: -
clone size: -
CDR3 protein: CASKKGDGTEAFF
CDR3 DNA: TGTGCCAGCAAGAAAGGGGATGGCACTGAAGCTTTCTTT

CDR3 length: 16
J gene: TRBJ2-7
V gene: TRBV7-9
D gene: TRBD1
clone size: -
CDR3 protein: CASSLARGTGSYEQYF
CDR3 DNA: TGTGCCAGCAGCTTAGCCCGCGGGACAGGATCCTACGAGCAGTACTTC

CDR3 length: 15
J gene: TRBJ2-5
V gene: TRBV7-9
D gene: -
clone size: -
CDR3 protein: CASSLAGVLQETQYF
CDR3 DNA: TGTGCCAGCAGCTTAGCTGGGGTTCTCCAAGAGACCCAGTACTTC

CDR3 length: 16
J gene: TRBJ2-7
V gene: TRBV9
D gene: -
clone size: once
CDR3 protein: CASSSSGGGGFNEQYF
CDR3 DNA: TGCGCCAGCAGCTCGAGTGGTGGGGGTGGTTTCAATGAGCAGTACTTC

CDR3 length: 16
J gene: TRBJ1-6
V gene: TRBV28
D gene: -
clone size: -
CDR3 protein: CASSLNTGPTNSPLHF
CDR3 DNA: TGTGCCAGCAGTTTGAATACAGGGCCCACGAATTCACCCCTCCACTTT

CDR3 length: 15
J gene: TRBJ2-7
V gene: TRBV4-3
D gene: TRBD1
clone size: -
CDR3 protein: CASSPGTGVVYEQYF
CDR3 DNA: TGCGCCAGCAGCCCCGGGACAGGGGTTGTGTACGAGCAGTACTTC

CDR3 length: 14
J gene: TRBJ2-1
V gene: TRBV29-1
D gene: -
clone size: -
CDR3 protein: CSAKTESSYNEQFF
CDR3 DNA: TGCAGCGCGAAAACAGAAAGTAGCTACAATGAGCAGTTCTTC

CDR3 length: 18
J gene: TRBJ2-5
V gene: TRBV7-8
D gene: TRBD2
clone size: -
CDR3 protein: CASITPGSGRGPQETQYF
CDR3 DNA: TGTGCCAGCATCACCCCAGGTAGCGGGAGGGGTCCCCAAGAGACCCAGTACTTC

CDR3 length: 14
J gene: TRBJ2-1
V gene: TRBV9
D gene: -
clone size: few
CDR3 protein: CASSVGPALDERFF
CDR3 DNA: TGTGCCAGCAGCGTAGGACCGGCTCTGGATGAGCGGTTCTTC

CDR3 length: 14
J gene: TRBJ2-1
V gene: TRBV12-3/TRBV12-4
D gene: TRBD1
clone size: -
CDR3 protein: CASSFGGTGGEQFF
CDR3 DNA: TGTGCCAGCAGTTTTGGCGGGACAGGGGGCGAGCAGTTCTTC

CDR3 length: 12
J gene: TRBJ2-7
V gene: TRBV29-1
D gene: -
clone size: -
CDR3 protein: CSVEDLPREQYF
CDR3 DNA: TGCAGCGTTGAAGATCTTCCTCGGGAGCAGTACTTC

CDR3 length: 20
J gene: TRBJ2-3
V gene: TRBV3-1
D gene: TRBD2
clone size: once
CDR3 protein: CASSQESGTSGRGSTDTQYF
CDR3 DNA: TGTGCCAGCAGCCAAGAGTCGGGGACTAGCGGGAGGGGGAGCACAGATACGCAGTATTTT

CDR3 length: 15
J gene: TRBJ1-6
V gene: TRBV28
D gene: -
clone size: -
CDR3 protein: CASGIGTQANSPLHF
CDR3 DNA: TGTGCCAGCGGTATCGGGACGCAAGCCAATTCACCCCTCCACTTT

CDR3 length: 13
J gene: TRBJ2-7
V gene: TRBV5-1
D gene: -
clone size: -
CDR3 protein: CASSVDTTYEQYF
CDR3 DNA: TGCGCCAGCAGCGTGGACACCACCTACGAGCAGTACTTC

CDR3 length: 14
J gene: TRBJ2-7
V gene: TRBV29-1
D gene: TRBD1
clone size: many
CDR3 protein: CSVRQGWGSYEQYF
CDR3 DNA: TGCAGCGTCAGACAGGGTTGGGGGTCCTACGAGCAGTACTTC

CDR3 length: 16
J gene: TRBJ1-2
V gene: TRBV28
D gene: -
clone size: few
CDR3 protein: CASTTTGESFLGGYTF
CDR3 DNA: TGTGCCAGCACCACGACTGGAGAGTCTTTTTTAGGTGGCTACACCTTC

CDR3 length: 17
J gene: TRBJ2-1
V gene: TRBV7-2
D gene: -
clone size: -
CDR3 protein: CASSLAVGGSSYNEQFF
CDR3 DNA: TGTGCCAGCAGCTTAGCGGTTGGAGGGAGCTCCTACAATGAGCAGTTCTTC

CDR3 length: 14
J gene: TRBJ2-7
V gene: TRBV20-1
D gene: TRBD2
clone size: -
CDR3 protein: CSPTRREGFDEQYF
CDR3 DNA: TGCAGCCCCACGCGGCGGGAGGGGTTCGACGAGCAGTACTTC

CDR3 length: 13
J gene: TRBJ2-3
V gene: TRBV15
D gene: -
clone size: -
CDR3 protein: CATSRRSTDAQYF
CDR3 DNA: TGTGCCACCAGCAGGAGGAGCACAGATGCGCAGTATTTT

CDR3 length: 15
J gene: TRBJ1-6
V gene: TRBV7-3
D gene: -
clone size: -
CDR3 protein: CASSSSGAGNSPLHF
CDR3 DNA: TGTGCCAGCAGCTCTAGCGGGGCCGGTAATTCACCCCTCCACTTT

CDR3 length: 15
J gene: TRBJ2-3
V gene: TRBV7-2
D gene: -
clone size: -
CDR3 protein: CASTPRGASTDTQYF
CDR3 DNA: TGTGCCAGCACCCCGAGGGGGGCTAGCACAGATACGCAGTATTTT

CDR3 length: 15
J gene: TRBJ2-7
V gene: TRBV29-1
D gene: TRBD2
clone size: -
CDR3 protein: CSVEGVGGGNNEQYF
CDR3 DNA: TGCAGCGTTGAAGGAGTAGGCGGGGGAAACAATGAGCAGTACTTC

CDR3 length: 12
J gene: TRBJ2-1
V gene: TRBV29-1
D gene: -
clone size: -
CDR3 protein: CSVEIGFNEQFF
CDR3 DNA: TGCAGCGTTGAAATCGGCTTCAATGAGCAGTTCTTC

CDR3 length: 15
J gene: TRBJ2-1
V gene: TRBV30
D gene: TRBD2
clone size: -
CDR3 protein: CAWSGLIAGYNEQFF
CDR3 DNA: TGTGCCTGGAGTGGCCTGATAGCGGGGTACAATGAGCAGTTCTTC

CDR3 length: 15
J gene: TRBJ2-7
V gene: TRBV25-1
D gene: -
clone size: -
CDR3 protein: CASSEYQGKRGEQYF
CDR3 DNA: TGTGCCAGCAGTGAATACCAGGGGAAGAGGGGCGAGCAGTACTTC

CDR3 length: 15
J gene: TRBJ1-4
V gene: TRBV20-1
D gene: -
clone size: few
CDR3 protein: CSARPQIATNEKLFF
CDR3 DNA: TGCAGTGCTAGACCACAGATTGCAACTAATGAAAAACTGTTTTTT

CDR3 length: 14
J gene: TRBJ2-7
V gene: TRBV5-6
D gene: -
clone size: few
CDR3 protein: CASSLAGSYDEQYF
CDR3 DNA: TGTGCCAGCAGCCTTGCAGGGTCCTACGACGAGCAGTACTTC

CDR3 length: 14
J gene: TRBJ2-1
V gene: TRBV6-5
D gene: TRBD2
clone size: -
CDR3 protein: CASSYTGLADEQFF
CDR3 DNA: TGTGCCAGCAGTTATACGGGGCTAGCGGATGAGCAGTTCTTC

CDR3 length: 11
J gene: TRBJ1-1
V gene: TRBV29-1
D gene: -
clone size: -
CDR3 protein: CSVEENTEAFF
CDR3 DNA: TGCAGCGTTGAGGAGAACACTGAAGCTTTCTTT

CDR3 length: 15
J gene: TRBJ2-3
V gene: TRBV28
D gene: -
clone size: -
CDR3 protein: CASRKQALSTDTQYF
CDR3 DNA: TGTGCCAGCAGGAAACAGGCCCTGAGCACAGATACGCAGTATTTT

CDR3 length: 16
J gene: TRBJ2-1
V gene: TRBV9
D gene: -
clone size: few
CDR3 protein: CASSVVVEGAGNEQFF
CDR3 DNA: TGTGCCAGCAGCGTAGTTGTTGAGGGCGCGGGCAATGAGCAGTTCTTC

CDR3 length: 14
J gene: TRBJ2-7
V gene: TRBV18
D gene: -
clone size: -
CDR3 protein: CASSRRQDPYEQYF
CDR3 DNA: TGTGCCAGCTCACGAAGACAGGATCCCTACGAGCAGTACTTC

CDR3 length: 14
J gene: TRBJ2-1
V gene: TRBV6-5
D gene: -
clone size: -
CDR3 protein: CASSPGTIQETQFF
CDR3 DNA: TGTGCCAGCAGTCCAGGGACGATTCAAGAGACCCAGTTCTTC

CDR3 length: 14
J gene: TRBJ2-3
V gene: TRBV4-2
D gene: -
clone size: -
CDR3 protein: CASRPEGSTDTQYF
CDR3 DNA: TGTGCCAGCCGGCCTGAGGGAAGCACAGATACGCAGTATTTT

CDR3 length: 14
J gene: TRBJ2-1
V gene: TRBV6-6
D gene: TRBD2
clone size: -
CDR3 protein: CASNYGTSGCEQFF
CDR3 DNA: TGTGCCAGCAATTATGGGACTAGCGGGTGTGAGCAGTTCTTC

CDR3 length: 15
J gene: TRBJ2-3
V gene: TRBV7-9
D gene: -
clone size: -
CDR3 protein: CASSSLRGGTDTQYF
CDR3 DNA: TGTGCCAGCAGCTCCCTGAGGGGCGGGACGGATACGCAGTATTTT

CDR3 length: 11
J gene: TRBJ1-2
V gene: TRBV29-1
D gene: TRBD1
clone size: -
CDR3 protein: CSLDREYGYTF
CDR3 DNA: TGCAGCCTGGACAGGGAATATGGCTACACCTTC

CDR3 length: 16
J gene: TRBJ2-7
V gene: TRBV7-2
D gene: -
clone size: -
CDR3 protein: CASSLGLAPPYNEQYF
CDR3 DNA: TGTGCCAGCAGCTTAGGTCTAGCGCCTCCTTACAATGAGCAGTACTTC

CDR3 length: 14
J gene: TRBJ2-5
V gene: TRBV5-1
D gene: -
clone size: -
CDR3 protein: CATKRVGDEETQYF
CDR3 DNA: TGCGCCACCAAAAGGGTAGGGGACGAGGAGACCCAGTACTTC

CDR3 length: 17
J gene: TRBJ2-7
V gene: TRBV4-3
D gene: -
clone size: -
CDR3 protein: CASSQDRGKSSYNEQYF
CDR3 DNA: TGCGCCAGCAGCCAAGATCGGGGGAAAAGCTCCTACAATGAGCAGTACTTC

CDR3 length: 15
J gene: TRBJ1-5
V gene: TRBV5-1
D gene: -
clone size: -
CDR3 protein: CASSLDGGRNQPQHF
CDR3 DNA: TGCGCCAGCAGCTTGGACGGGGGGCGGAATCAGCCCCAGCATTTT

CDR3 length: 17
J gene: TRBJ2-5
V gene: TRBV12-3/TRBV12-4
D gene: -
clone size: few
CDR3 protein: CASSPRIGGSGLGEQYF
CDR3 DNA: TGTGCCAGCAGTCCCCGTATAGGGGGATCGGGTTTAGGGGAGCAGTACTTC

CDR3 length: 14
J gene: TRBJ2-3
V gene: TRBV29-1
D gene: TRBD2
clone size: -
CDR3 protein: CSVASGVSTDTQYF
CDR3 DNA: TGCAGCGTCGCTAGCGGAGTTAGCACAGATACGCAGTATTTT